Shown below are 17 T cell receptor beta chains from a single sample sequenced in a study of human T cells and chemical hapten exposure. TCRdb reprocessed the RACE reads via MiXCR and lists one record per CDR3 protein. In the table there are 35,000 to 50,000 distinct CDR3 sequences, 3.5% to 4% of which are singletons. Regarding time point: healthy volunteer bleed at 6 weeks. It was from unfractionated whole blood that total RNA was extracted. The sequenced material came from whole blood. These receptors originate from a human donor in good health. Some clones in this sample may be carry-over from other donors' samples.

This clonotype was recorded many times. The genes are TRBV30 and TRBJ2-7; TRBD1 is a possible D gene (5 bases). The CDR3 is 13 amino acids. V lost 0 bases, J lost 6 bases, and 12 bases lay in between. Looked up from germline, CDR1 is GTSNPN and CDR2 is SVGIG (reference sequence). The CDR3 region has the DNA TGTGCCTGGAGTGTTACAGGCCTTGCCGAGCAGTACTTC. Translating it yields CAWSVTGLAEQYF.

V and J are TRBV9 and TRBJ2-7; possible D gene TRBD2, 7 bases. CDR3 length: 19 residues. Germline assignment: CDR1 SGDLS and CDR2 YYNGEE. V was pared by 4 bases and J by 1 base, with 27 bases between. This CDR3 reads CASSPQGGSSGWLSYEQYF. The DNA for the CDR3 is TGTGCCAGCAGCCCCCAAGGGGGGTCTAGCGGTTGGCTTTCCTACGAGCAGTACTTC.

This clonotype was counted a few times. The V call is TRBV3-1, the J call TRBJ1-1; D gene unclear. Per germline, CDR1 LGHDT and CDR2 YNNKEL (reference sequence). This CDR3 comprises 12 residues. Trimming pared 0 bases from V and 9 bases from J, leaving 8 bases between. CDR3 amino acids: CASSQDPAKAFF. The CDR3 nucleotides read TGTGCCAGCAGCCAAGATCCAGCAAAAGCTTTCTTT.

Concerning this clonotype itself: At one of its ends the junction is not consistent with the germline gene, which may arise from a read error. The J gene is TRBJ1-5, the V gene TRBV28, with D perhaps TRBD1 (6 bases). The CDR3 consists of 15 residues. Germline lookup yields CDR1 MDHEN and CDR2 SYDVKM. The CDR3 DNA sequence: TGTGCCAGCAGTCTCCAGGGGAGAGGAAATCGGCCCCAGCATTTT. Its protein product is CASSLQGRGNRPQHF.

This clonotype was recorded at least ten times. One junction end does not reproduce the germline sequence, and a read error may be involved. The chain employs TRBV7-7 and TRBJ2-7; 10 bases line up with TRBD1. CDR1 is SSHAT and CDR2 is FNYEAQ in the germline V gene (reference sequence). The CDR3 is 13 amino acids. The CDR3 reads CASSLGQGREQYF. CDR3 DNA sequence: TGTGCTAGCAGCCTGGGACAGGGGAGGGAGCAGTACTTC.

The table lists this clonotype with many counts. The chain is built from TRBV4-1 and TRBJ1-1, with D perhaps matching TRBD1 (6 bases). Germline CDR1 MGHRA, CDR2 YSYEKL. This CDR3 is built from 13 residues. Trimming removed 0 bases from V and 6 bases from J, with 8 bases in between. The CDR3 protein is CASSQDRGAEAFF. DNA for the CDR3: TGCGCCAGCAGCCAAGATAGGGGGGCTGAAGCTTTCTTT.

In its sample, this clonotype was seen many times. The gene calls are TRBV29-1 and TRBJ2-3, with D perhaps matching TRBD1 (5 bases). Germline V gene data show CDR1 as SQVTM and CDR2 as ANQGSEA. The CDR3 covers 15 residues. Trimming stripped 2 bases from V and 2 bases from J, with 14 bases between. The CDR3 sequence is CSVERRGTLTDTQYF. In DNA, the CDR3 is TGCAGCGTTGAACGTAGGGGAACCCTCACAGATACGCAGTATTTT.

This chain connects TRBV7-9 to TRBJ2-3, with 11 positions matching TRBD2. The junction had 8 bases not matched to a gene; V was cut back by 2 bases and J by 1 base. The CDR3 is 18 residues long. CDR1 is SEHNR, CDR2 FQNEAQ, per germline (reference sequence). The CDR3 coding sequence is TGTGCCAGCAGCTTAATAACTAGCGGGAGAGGGGGCACAGATACGCAGTATTTT. This sequence encodes CASSLITSGRGGTDTQYF.

The sample holds many counts of this clonotype. This chain uses TRBV2 with TRBJ2-3, with D possibly called TRBD1 or TRBD2 (5 bases each). CDR3 length: 13 residues. Germline lookup yields CDR1 SNHLY and CDR2 FYNNEI. Trimming removed 10 bases from V and 2 bases from J, with 13 bases in between. The CDR3 loop reads CATQGPFTDTQYF. The CDR3 DNA follows: TGTGCCACCCAGGGACCATTCACAGATACGCAGTATTTT.

This clonotype was found many times. The rearrangement joins TRBV3-1 to TRBJ2-3; 7 bases match TRBD1. CDR1 and CDR2 (germline): LGHDT, YNNKEL (reference sequence). The CDR3 loop spans 14 amino acids. V dropped 2 bases and J dropped 3; count of bases not matched to a gene: 2. The CDR3 DNA reads as TGTGCCAGCAGCCAAAGACAGGGTACAGATACGCAGTATTTT. Translated: CASSQRQGTDTQYF.

This clonotype was recorded at least ten times. The genes are TRBV30 and TRBJ1-1; TRBD1 might be the D (6 bases). The CDR3 length is 13 residues. The germline gives CDR1 GTSNPN, CDR2 SVGIG (reference sequence). V lost 2 bases and J lost 9, with 16 bases in between. This chain's CDR3 is CAWSPLGQSQAFF. Written as DNA, the CDR3 is TGTGCCTGGAGTCCGCTCGGACAGTCTCAAGCTTTCTTT.

This clonotype was counted ten times or more. This chain connects TRBV6-1 to TRBJ2-1; 9 bases fit TRBD2. The CDR3 is 16 amino acids. Trimming took 6 bases from V and 8 from J; bases not matched to a gene: 14. CDR1 is MNHNS and CDR2 is SASEGT in the germline V gene. The CDR3 region is CASSELGTSLRDEQFF. The CDR3 DNA sequence: TGTGCCAGCAGCGAATTGGGGACTAGCCTTCGGGATGAGCAGTTCTTC.

This clonotype was observed at least ten times. The V call is TRBV3-1, the J call TRBJ2-1; 13 bases map to TRBD2. V lost 5 bases, J lost 6 bases, and 4 bases stayed unmatched. The CDR3 contains 15 residues. In germline, CDR1 is LGHDT, CDR2 YNNKEL (reference sequence). The CDR3 is CASSKGLAGANEQFF. CDR3 in DNA: TGTGCCAGCAGCAAAGGACTAGCGGGAGCCAATGAGCAGTTCTTC.

This sequence joins TRBV29-1 and TRBJ1-1; a weak D match, TRBD1 (5 bases). Trimming removed 4 bases at V and 4 bases at J, with 7 bases between. Germline CDR1 SQVTM, CDR2 ANQGSEA. This CDR3 has 11 amino acids. The DNA for the CDR3 is TGCAGCGTTGCAGGGTTCACTGAAGCTTTCTTT. This gives the protein CSVAGFTEAFF.

This clonotype was picked up many times. The chain combines TRBV6-2 or TRBV6-3 with TRBJ1-2; TRBD1 is a possible D gene (6 bases). Trimming pared 2 bases from V and 2 bases from J, leaving 9 bases between. Germline V gene data show CDR1 as MNHEY and CDR2 as SVGEGT. The CDR3 consists of 14 residues. The CDR3 region has the DNA TGTGCCAGCAGTTACCTACAGGGCAACTATGGCTACACCTTC. Its translation is CASSYLQGNYGYTF.

Ten or more counts support this clonotype. This chain connects TRBV7-6 to TRBJ2-7; TRBD1 matches 8 bases. J gave up 5 bases and V 4 bases, and 10 bases lay outside the gene matches. Germline V gene sequence: CDR1 SGHVS, CDR2 FNYEAQ. This CDR3 is 15 amino acids long. CDR3 coding DNA: TGTGCCAGCAGCTCGACGATTACAGGGGGTAACGAGCAGTACTTC. The encoded protein is CASSSTITGGNEQYF.

At least ten counts were recorded for this clonotype. V is TRBV28 and J is TRBJ2-7; D is undetermined. Per the germline V gene, CDR1 is MDHEN and CDR2 is SYDVKM. Between the trimmed V and J ends, which lost 3 bases and 2 bases, there was a span of 20 bases. The CDR3 loop spans 17 amino acids. The CDR3, as DNA: TGTGCCAGCAGTTTTTCCTGGTGGGCTCTACAAACCTACGAGCAGTACTTC. This gives the protein CASSFSWWALQTYEQYF.